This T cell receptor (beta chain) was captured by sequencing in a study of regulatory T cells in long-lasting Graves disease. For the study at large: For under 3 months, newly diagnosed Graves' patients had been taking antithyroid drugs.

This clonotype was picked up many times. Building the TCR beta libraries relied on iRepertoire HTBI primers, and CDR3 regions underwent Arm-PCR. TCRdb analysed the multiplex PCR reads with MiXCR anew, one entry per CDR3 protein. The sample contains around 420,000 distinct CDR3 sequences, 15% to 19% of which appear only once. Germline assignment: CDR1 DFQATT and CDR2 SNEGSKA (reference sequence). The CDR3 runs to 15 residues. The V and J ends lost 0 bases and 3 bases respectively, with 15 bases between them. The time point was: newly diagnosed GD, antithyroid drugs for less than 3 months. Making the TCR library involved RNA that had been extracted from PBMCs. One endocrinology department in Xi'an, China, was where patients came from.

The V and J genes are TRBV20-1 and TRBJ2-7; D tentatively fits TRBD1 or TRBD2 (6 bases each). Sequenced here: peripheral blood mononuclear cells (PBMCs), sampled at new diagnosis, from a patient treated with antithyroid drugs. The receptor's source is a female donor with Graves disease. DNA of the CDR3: TGCAGTGCTAGAGATCTCAGGGGCGGGGACTACGAGCAGTACTTC. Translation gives CSARDLRGGDYEQYF.